Included here is one T cell receptor beta chain sequence, with context. It has no known antigen specificity. No qualities accompany the bases; no much larger clone lies one base away. This record comes from a study of CD8 T cells in Susac syndrome (dated by TCRdb to the late 2010s). In terms of the full investigation: Among the Susac syndrome patients who were sequenced, clinically active disease was present in more than 5 and clinical remission was observed in 8 or 9. Susac syndrome patients were therapy-naive, on corticosteroids (some also receiving IVIg), or on IVIg alone at blood withdrawal. Repertoire sequencing was used to test whether CD8+ T cell activation and differentiation in Susac syndrome was antigen driven. Broader findings and caveats from the paper: The CD4+ T cell repertoire of patients with Susac syndrome showed no detectable clonal expansion. The study acknowledged that relatively few individuals were included in the TCR sequencing and HLA analysis.

Peripheral blood CD8+ and CD4+ T cells from healthy donors, Susac syndrome patients and multiple sclerosis patients were profiled using high-throughput TCR beta sequencing. Recently defined diagnostic criteria for definite or probable disease were met by the Susac syndrome patients. Bulk CD8+ and CD4+ T cells were purified by magnetic negative isolation, whereas CD8+ TEMRA cells were enriched by FACS. Blood was drawn into EDTA tubes, processed within 24 hours, and PBMCs were isolated by density gradient centrifugation. PBMCs intended for TCR sequencing were frozen in liquid nitrogen and were later thawed in a 37 degrees C water bath. Purity of sorted or isolated CD4+, CD8+ and CD8+ TEMRA cells was at least 90%. RNA was extracted using the RNeasy kit, and about 0.45 to 1 ug of the RNA was reverse transcribed with random hexamers. TCR beta CDR3 regions were amplified with the immunoSEQ multiplex PCR assay covering 54 Vbeta and 13 Jbeta segments. PCR amplification bias was corrected by using a synthetic template baseline for primer optimization and computational correction. The authors processed their data as follows. Reads were annotated to V, D and J genes according to IMGT and were analyzed with immunoSEQ Analyzer, with only productive sequences retained. Clonality was calculated as one minus the Shannon entropy normalized by log2 of the number of productive unique sequences. For each patient and control, public and private clones were evaluated among the 100 most prevalent clones. Clones were defined as Susac-specific if absent from the healthy and MS cohorts, from under 1,200 published viral clones and from other ImmuneACCESS disease sequences. TCRdb's own reprocessing of the public reads used fastp at Q25 and MiXCR and kept productive beta chains. Records with the same CDR3 protein are collapsed into one entry carrying the most frequent genes and DNA. TCRdb's processing, not the authors', yielded these V and J calls. Here the sample has approximately 180,000 distinct CDR3 sequences; roughly 90% occur a single time. Clones ranked in the top ten supply around 0.1% of the sample.

The germline V gene (reference sequence) yields LNHDA for CDR1 and SQIVND for CDR2. The CDR3 numbers 13 residues from cysteine through phenylalanine. Solely the CDR3 DNA is kept, with 39 bases framed from the first base. V drops 4 bases and J drops 3 bases, leaving 10 bases in between. The V and J segments used are TRBV19 and TRBJ2-7, with no confidently assigned D gene. The TCR was taken from a human donor with Susac syndrome. Sequenced input: CD4+ T cells from PBMCs. CDR3 loop: CASSTNRDYEQYF. The nucleotide sequence is given as TGTGCCAGTAGTACCAACCGAGACTACGAGCAGTACTTC. Supplemented by the reference TRBV19 and TRBJ2-7 proteins around the CDR3, the complete variable domain is DGGITQSPKYLFRKEGQNVTLSCEQNLNHDAMYWYRQDPGQGLRLIYYSQIVNDFQKGDIAEGYSVSREKKESFPLTVTSAQKNPTAFYLCASSTNRDYEQYFGPGTRLTVT.